The present T cell receptor beta chain was sequenced within a study of T cells in Graves' hyperthyroidism and ophthalmopathy. TCR beta CDR3 sequences were amplified from RNA transcripts. Primed by the HTBI set, a first-round RT-PCR was run on the TCR CDR3. TCRdb itself ran the multiplex PCR reads through MiXCR, one entry per CDR3 protein. Seen here are roughly 280,000 distinct CDR3 sequences, about a sixth observed once, and the top ten hold approximately 60%. CDR3 length: 14 amino acids. Trimming took 1 base from V and 7 from J; bases not matched to a gene: 7. Germline loops: CDR1 SQVTM, CDR2 ANQGSEA. This clonotype came up many times.

The sequenced sample was blood. V is TRBV29-1 and J is TRBJ2-7, with 10 bases identical to TRBD1. The receptor was isolated from a woman aged 55-70 years with Graves' ophthalmopathy. DNA of the CDR3: TGCAGCGTTGAAGGTTTGACAGGGGGCAGGGAGCAGTACTTC. This translates into CSVEGLTGGREQYF.